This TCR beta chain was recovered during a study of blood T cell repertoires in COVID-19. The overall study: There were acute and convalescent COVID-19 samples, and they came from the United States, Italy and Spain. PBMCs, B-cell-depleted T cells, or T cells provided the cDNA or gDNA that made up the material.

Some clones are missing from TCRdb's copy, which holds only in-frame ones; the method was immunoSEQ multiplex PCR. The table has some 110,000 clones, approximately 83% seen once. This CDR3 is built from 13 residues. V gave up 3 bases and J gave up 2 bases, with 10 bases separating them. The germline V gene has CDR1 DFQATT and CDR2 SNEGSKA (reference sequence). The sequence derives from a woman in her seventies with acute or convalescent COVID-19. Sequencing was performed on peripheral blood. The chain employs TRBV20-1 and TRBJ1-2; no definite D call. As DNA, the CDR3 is TGCAGTGCTAGTTTGATCGGGAACTATGGCTACACCTTC. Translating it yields CSASLIGNYGYTF.